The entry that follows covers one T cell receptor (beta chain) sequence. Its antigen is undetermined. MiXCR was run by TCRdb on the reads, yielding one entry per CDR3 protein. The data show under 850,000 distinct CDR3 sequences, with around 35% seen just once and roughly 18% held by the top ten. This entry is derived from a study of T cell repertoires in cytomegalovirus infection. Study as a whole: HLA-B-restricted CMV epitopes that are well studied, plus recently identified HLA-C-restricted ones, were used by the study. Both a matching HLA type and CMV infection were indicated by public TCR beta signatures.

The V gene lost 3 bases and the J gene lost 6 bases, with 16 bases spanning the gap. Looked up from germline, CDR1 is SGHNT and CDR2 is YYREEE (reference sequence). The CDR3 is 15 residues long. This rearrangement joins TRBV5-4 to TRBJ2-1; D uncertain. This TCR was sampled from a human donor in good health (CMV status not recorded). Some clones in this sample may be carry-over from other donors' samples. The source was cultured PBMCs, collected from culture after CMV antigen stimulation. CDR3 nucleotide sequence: TGTGCCAGCAGCTCAAGACCCGACACGACCAATGAGCAGTTCTTC. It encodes CASSSRPDTTNEQFF.